The text below deals with one T cell receptor (beta chain). Its antigen is unknown. Per-base qualities were not stored, and no clone one base away is much larger. The data stem from a study of blood T cell repertoires in COVID-19 (dated by TCRdb to the early 2020s). In terms of the full investigation: The collaborator samples originated in the United States, Italy and Spain and spanned the acute and convalescent phases of COVID-19. The material from the prospective study consisted of cDNA or gDNA derived from T cells, B-cell-depleted T cells, or PBMCs. Deeply sampled blood TCRbeta repertoires from subjects exposed to, actively infected with, or recovered from COVID-19 were included in the dataset. A freely available public database, intended as a resource for researchers studying the immune response to SARS-CoV-2, is where the repertoires were released. Samples were obtained from the ongoing ImmuneRACE study (first 160 participants) and from 1,200 or so subjects provided by 6 global collaborators. Nearly every sample came with metadata listing a de-identified subject ID, COVID-19 status, age in years and sex. HLA class I and class II types, where available, came from metadata supplied by the sample provider rather than from assay-based typing. Overall results and qualifications from the work: The quantity of clinical and demographic metadata differed by source and by participant and was supplied without curation.

One collaborating source in Seattle enrolled patients while the patients were actively infected and followed the patients over time throughout the course of disease. The collaborating institutions used their own protocols to collect whole blood in K2EDTA tubes. For TCRbeta analysis, collaborators shipped samples in one of three forms: frozen whole blood, isolated PBMCs, or DNA extracted from either of those sample types. In the germline V gene, CDR1 corresponds to KGHDR and CDR2 to SFDVKD. The CDR3 has 14 amino acids, counting the end cysteine and phenylalanine. Just the 42-base CDR3 DNA is kept, in frame starting at base 1. V gives up 9 bases and J gives up 0 bases, and the segment between their germline ends measures 10 bases. The immunoSEQ Assay, a bias-controlled multiplex PCR, was used to amplify TCRbeta CDR3 regions from genomic DNA. The authors processed their data as follows. Within the assay, amplification of reference gene primers was used to estimate how many nucleated cells each sample contained. To quantify the absolute abundance of each unique TCRbeta CDR3 rearrangement, sequence reads were collapsed and filtered. For each sample, productive Simpson clonality was calculated as the square root of Simpson's diversity index across productive rearrangements. TCRdb took over this immuneACCESS table, retaining in-frame rearrangements with V and J assigned. Such tables are incomplete; in checked studies, under half of the missing clones stem from an unresolved V gene, and the remainder is unexplained. Clone size and the V and J calls come from that table; the DNA yielded D and trimming. In this sample the table shows roughly 110,000 clones, over 65% of which occur a single time. The top ten clones comprise roughly 6.2% of the sample.

The specimen sequenced was peripheral blood. This receptor was obtained from a man older than 75 with COVID-19, enrolled during active disease. The chain uses TRBV24-1 and TRBJ2-2; TRBD2 is a possible D gene, resting on 6 matching bases. The DNA sequence is as follows: TGTGCCACCGGGCTAGCGTCGAACACCGGGGAGCTGTTTTTT. Its translation reads: CATGLASNTGELFF.